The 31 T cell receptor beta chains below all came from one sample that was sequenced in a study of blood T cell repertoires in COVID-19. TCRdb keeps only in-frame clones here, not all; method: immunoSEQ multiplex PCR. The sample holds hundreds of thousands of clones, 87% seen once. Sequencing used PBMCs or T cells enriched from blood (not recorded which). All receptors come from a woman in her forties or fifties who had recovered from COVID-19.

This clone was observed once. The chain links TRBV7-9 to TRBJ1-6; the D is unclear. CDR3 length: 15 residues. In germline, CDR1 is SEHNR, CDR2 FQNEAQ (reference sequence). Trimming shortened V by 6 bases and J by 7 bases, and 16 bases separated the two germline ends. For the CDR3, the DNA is TGTGCCAGCAGTCTGAGGTCCGGAGAAAATTCACCCCTCCACTTT. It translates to CASSLRSGENSPLHF.

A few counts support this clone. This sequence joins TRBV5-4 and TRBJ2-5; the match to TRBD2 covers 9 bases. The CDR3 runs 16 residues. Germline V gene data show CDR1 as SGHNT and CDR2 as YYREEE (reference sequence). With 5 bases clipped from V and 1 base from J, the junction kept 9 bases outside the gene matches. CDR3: CASRGAGGPIQETQYF. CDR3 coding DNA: TGTGCCAGCAGAGGAGCGGGGGGCCCAATCCAAGAGACCCAGTACTTC.

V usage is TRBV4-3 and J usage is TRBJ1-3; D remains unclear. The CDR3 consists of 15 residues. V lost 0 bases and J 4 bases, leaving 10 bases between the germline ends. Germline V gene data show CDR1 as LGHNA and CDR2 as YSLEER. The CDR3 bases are TGCGCCAGCAGCCAAGATCGCAATAGAGGAAACACCATATATTTT. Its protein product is CASSQDRNRGNTIYF.

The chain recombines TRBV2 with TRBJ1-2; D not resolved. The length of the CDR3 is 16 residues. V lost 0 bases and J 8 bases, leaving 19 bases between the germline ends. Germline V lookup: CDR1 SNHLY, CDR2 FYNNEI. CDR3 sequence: CASSEALSGRPRGYTF. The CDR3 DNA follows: TGTGCCAGCAGTGAAGCGCTTTCCGGCAGGCCCAGGGGCTACACCTTC. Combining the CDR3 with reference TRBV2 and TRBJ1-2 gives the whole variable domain EPEVTQTPSHQVTQMGQEVILRCVPISNHLYFYWYRQILGQKVEFLVSFYNNEISEKSEIFDDQFSVERPDGSNFTLKIRSTKLEDSAMYFCASSEALSGRPRGYTFGSGTRLTVV.

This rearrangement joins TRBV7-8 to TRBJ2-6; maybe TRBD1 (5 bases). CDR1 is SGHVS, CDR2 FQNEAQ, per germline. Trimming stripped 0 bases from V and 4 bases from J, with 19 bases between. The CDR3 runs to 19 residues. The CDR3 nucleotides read TGTGCCAGCAGCTTAGCCAGGGCAGGGTGGTCGTCCGGGGCCAACGTCCTGACTTTC. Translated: CASSLARAGWSSGANVLTF. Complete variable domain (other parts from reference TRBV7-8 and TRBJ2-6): GAGVSQSPRYKVAKRGQDVALRCDPISGHVSLFWYQQALGQGPEFLTYFQNEAQLDKSGLPSDRFFAERPEGSVSTLKIQRTQQEDSAVYLCASSLARAGWSSGANVLTFGAGSRLTVL.

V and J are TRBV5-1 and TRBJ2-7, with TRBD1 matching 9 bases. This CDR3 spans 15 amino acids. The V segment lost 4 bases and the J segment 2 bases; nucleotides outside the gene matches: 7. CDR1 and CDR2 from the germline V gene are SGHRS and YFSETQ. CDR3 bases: TGCGCCAGCAGCCCCCAACAGGGGGCGACCTACGAGCAGTACTTC. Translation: CASSPQQGATYEQYF.

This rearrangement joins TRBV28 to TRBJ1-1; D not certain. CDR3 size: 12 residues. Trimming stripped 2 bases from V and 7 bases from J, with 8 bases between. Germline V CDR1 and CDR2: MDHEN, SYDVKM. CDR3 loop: CASSLLAGEAFF. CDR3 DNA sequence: TGTGCCAGCAGTTTACTGGCGGGTGAAGCTTTCTTT.

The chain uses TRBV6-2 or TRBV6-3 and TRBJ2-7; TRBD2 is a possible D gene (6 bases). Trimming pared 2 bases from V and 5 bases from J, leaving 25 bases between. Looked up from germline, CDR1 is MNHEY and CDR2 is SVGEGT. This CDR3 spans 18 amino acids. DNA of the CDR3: TGTGCCAGCAGTTACAGGCAGGGTTTGAGGGGCCGCGGGAACGAGCAGTACTTC. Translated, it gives CASSYRQGLRGRGNEQYF.

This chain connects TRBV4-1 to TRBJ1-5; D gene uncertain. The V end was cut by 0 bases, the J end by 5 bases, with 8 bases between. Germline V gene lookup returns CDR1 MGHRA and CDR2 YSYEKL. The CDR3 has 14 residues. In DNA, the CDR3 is TGCGCCAGCAGCCAAGAAAGAATAGATCAGCCCCAGCATTTT. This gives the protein CASSQERIDQPQHF.

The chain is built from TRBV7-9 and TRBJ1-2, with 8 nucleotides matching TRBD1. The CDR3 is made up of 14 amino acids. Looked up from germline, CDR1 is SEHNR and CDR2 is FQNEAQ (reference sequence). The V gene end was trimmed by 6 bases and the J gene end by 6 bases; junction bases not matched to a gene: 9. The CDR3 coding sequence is TGTGCCAGCAGGCGGACAGGGATGGAGAATGGCTACACCTTC. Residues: CASRRTGMENGYTF.

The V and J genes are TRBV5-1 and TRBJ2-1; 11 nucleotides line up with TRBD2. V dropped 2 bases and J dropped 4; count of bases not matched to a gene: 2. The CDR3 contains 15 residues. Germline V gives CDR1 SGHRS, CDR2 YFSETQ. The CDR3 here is CASSLLAGEYNEQFF. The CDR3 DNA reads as TGCGCCAGCAGCTTACTAGCGGGGGAATACAATGAGCAGTTCTTC.

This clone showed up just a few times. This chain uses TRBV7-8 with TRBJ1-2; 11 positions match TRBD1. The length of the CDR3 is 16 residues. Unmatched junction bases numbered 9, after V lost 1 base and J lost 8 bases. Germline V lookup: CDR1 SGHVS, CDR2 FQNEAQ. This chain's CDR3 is CASSLGVWDRGSGYTF. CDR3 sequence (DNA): TGTGCCAGCAGCTTAGGGGTCTGGGACAGGGGGTCGGGCTACACCTTC. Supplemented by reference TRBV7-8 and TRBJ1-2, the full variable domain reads GAGVSQSPRYKVAKRGQDVALRCDPISGHVSLFWYQQALGQGPEFLTYFQNEAQLDKSGLPSDRFFAERPEGSVSTLKIQRTQQEDSAVYLCASSLGVWDRGSGYTFGSGTRLTVV.

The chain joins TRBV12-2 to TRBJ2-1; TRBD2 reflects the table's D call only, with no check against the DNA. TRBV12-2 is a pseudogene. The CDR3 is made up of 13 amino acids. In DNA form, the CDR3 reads TGTGCAAGTCGCTCTAAACTAGCGCCTGAGCAGTTCTTC. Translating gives CASRSKLAPEQFF.

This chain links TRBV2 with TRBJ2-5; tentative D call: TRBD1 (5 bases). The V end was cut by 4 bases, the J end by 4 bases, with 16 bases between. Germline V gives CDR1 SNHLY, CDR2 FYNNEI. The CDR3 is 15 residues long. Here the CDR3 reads CASSVQGFAGETQYF. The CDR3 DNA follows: TGTGCCAGCAGTGTGCAGGGATTCGCTGGAGAGACCCAGTACTTC.

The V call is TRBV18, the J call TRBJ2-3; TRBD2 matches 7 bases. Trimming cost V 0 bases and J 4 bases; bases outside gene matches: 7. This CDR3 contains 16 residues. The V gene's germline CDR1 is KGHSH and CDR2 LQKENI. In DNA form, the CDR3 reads TGTGCCAGCTCACCACCGGTCGGCGGGGGTCCAGATACGCAGTATTTT. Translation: CASSPPVGGGPDTQYF.

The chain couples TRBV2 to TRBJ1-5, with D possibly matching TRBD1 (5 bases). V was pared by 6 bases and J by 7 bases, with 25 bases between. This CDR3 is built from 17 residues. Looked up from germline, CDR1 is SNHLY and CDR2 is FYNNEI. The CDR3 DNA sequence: TGTGCCAGCAGAGGTAACAGGTCCCACGGTTTAGAGCAGCCCCAGCATTTT. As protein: CASRGNRSHGLEQPQHF.

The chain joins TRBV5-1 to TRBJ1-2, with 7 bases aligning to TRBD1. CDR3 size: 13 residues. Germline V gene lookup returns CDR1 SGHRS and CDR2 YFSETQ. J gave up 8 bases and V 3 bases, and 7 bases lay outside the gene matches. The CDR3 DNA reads TGCGCCAGCAGCTGGATCGGGACAGACGGCTACACCTTC. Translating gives CASSWIGTDGYTF.

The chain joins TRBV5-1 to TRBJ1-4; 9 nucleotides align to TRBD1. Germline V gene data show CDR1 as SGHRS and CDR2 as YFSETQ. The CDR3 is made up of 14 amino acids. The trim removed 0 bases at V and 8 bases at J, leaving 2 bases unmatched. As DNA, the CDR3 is TGCGCCAGCAGCTTGGGGACAGGGGAAGAAAAACTGTTTTTT. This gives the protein CASSLGTGEEKLFF.

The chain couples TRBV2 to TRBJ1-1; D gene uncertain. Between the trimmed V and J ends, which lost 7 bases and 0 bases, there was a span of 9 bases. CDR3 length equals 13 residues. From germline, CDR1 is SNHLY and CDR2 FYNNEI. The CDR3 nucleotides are TGTGCCAGCACTAGCTACATGAACACTGAAGCTTTCTTT. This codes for CASTSYMNTEAFF. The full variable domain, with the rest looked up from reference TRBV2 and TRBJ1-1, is EPEVTQTPSHQVTQMGQEVILRCVPISNHLYFYWYRQILGQKVEFLVSFYNNEISEKSEIFDDQFSVERPDGSNFTLKIRSTKLEDSAMYFCASTSYMNTEAFFGQGTRLTVV.

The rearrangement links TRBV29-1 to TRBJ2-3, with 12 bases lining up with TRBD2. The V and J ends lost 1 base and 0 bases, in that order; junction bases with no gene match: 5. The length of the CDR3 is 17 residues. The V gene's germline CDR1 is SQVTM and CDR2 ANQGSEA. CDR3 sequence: CSVEAGLAGGSTDTQYF. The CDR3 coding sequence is TGCAGCGTTGAAGCCGGGCTAGCGGGGGGGAGCACAGATACGCAGTATTTT.

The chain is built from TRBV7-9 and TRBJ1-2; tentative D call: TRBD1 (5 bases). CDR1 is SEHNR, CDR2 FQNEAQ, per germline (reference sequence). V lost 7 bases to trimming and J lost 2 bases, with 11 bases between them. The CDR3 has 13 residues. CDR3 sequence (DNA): TGTGCCAGCACAGAGGCAGGGAACTATGGCTACACCTTC. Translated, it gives CASTEAGNYGYTF.

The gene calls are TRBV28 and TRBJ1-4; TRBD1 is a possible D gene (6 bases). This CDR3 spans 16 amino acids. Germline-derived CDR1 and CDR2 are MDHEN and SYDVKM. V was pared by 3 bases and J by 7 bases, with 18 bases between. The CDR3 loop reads CASSFSRAGGGEKLFF. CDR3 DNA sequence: TGTGCCAGCAGTTTCAGCAGGGCGGGAGGGGGTGAAAAACTGTTTTTT.

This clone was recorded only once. The CDR3 loop is CASSQANTEAFF. CDR3 nucleotides: TGTGCCAGCAGTCAGGCAAACACTGAAGCTTTCTTT. The chain combines TRBV12-3 or TRBV12-4 with TRBJ1-1, with D hard to call. The CDR3 covers 12 residues. V was shortened by 5 bases and J by 2 bases, with 6 bases between the two germline ends.

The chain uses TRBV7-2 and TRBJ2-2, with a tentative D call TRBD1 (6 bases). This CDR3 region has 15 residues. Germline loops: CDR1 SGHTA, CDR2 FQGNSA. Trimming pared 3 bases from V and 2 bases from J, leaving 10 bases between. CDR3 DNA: TGTGCCAGCAGCTTCGGGACACATAACACCGGGGAGCTGTTTTTT. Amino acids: CASSFGTHNTGELFF.

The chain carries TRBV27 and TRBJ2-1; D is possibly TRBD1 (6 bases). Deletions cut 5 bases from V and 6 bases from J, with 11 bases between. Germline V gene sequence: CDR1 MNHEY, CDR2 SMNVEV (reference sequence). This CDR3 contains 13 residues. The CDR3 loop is CASSPGVFNEQFF. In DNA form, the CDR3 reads TGTGCCAGCAGTCCAGGGGTTTTCAATGAGCAGTTCTTC.

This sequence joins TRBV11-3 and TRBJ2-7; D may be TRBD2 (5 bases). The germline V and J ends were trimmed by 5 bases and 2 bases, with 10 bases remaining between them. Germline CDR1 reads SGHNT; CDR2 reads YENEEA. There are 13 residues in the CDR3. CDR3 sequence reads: CASSPDGAYEQYF. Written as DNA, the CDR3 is TGTGCCAGCAGCCCTGACGGGGCCTACGAGCAGTACTTC. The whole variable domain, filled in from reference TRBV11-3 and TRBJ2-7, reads EAGVVQSPRYKIIEKKQPVAFWCNPISGHNTLYWYLQNLGQGPELLIRYENEEAVDDSQLPKDRFSAERLKGVDSTLKIQPAELGDSAVYLCASSPDGAYEQYFGPGTRLTVT.

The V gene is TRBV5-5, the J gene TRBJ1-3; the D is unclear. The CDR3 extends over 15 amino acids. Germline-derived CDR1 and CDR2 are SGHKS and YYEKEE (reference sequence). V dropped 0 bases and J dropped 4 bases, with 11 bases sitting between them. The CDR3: CASSLVHFLGNTIYF. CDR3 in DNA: TGTGCCAGCAGCTTGGTACATTTTTTGGGAAACACCATATATTTT.

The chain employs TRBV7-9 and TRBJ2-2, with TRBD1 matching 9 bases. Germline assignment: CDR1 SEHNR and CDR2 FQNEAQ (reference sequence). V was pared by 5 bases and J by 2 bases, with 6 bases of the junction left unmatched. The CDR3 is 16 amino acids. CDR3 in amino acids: CASSPPDRGNTGELFF. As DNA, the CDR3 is TGTGCCAGCAGCCCCCCGGACAGGGGAAACACCGGGGAGCTGTTTTTT.

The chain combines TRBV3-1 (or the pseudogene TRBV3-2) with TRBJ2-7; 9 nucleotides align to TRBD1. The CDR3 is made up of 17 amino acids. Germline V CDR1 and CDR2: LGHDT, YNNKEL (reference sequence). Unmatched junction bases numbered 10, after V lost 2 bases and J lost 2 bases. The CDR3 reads CASSQLLGQGQTYEQYF. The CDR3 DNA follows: TGTGCCAGCAGCCAACTACTAGGACAGGGGCAAACCTACGAGCAGTACTTC.

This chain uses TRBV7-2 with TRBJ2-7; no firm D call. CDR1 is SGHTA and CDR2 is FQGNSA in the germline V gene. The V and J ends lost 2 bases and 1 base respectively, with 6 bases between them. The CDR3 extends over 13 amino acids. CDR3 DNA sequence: TGTGCCAGCAGCTTACAGACATCCTACGAGCAGTACTTC. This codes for CASSLQTSYEQYF.

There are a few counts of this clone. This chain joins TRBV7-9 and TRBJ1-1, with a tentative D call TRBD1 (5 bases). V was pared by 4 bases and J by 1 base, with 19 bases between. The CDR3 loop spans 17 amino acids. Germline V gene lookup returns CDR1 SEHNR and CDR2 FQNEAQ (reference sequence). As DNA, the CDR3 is TGTGCCAGCAGCTCGCAGTCAGGGTTTACGGGGAACACTGAAGCTTTCTTT. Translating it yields CASSSQSGFTGNTEAFF.